This T cell receptor beta chain comes out of a study of relationships among human T cell subsets. Notes on the study in general: Over 50% of CD8+ cytotoxic sequences came from clones with over 100 reads. Some CD4+CD8+ double-positive cells may remain after bead sorting.

From pooled CD4+ and CD8+ T cells, anti-CD45RA microbeads isolated naive plus transitional cells. This clonotype has just one count. Its antigen is still unknown. V was trimmed by 5 bases and J by 0 bases, leaving 11 bases between them. This CDR3 is 15 amino acids long. Germline CDR1 is MDHEN and CDR2 is SYDVKM. TCR alpha and beta CDR3s were amplified from mRNA by semiquantitative ARM-PCR. In ARM-PCR, communal superprimers followed tagged nested gene-specific primers for exponential amplification. Nested primers were removed by exonuclease before the second PCR round. TCRdb re-called the multiplex PCR reads through MiXCR, storing one row per CDR3 protein. The table has roughly 7,000 distinct CDR3 sequences, approximately 70% seen once.

Sequences were obtained from naive and transitional (CD45RA+) T cells sorted from blood. This clonotype originated in a middle-aged man in good health. V usage is TRBV28 and J usage is TRBJ1-5; a possible D gene is TRBD1 (6 bases). The CDR3 DNA follows: TGTGCCAGCAGTGGCCCAGGGGATAGCAATCAGCCCCAGCATTTT. This sequence encodes CASSGPGDSNQPQHF.